The 6 T cell receptor beta chains reported below all come from one sample, sequenced in a study of breast tumors, draining lymph nodes, adjacent tissues (dated by TCRdb to between 2015 and 2016). The library came from multiplex PCR. The reads were generated on an Illumina HiSeq 2000. TCRdb ran its own pipeline on the public reads, namely fastp trimming at Q25 and MiXCR clone calling, and kept in-frame beta chains. Entries are consolidated by CDR3 protein sequence, retaining the most common genes and DNA. The sample yields some 100,000 distinct CDR3 sequences; 21% were counted once. 1% to 1.5% of the sample lies in the top ten. Lymph node samples were obtained from the axillary draining lymph nodes of breast cancer patients. The sequenced material came from axillary lymph node tissue. All receptors come from a female donor with breast cancer. Some clones in this sample may be carry-over from other donors' samples.

This chain links TRBV6-1 with TRBJ2-2; 15 nucleotides match TRBD2. Germline V gene lookup returns CDR1 MNHNS and CDR2 SASEGT. The V gene end was trimmed by 6 bases and the J gene end by 6 bases; junction bases not matched to a gene: 8. The CDR3 is 17 residues long. The CDR3, as DNA: TGTGCCAGCAGGGGACTAGCGGGAGGATATCGGCCCGGGGAGCTGTTTTTT. Translation: CASRGLAGGYRPGELFF.

This clonotype was seen repeatedly, ten times or more. The V gene is TRBV11-2, the J gene TRBJ2-3, with D unclear. The CDR3 has 11 residues. V was shortened by 7 bases and J by 4 bases, with 6 bases between the two germline ends. Germline loops: CDR1 SGHAT, CDR2 FQNNGV. The CDR3 DNA reads TGTGCCAGCAACTCAGCAGATACGCAGTATTTT. It encodes CASNSADTQYF.

This chain connects TRBV27 to TRBJ1-6; D remains ambiguous. There are 16 residues in the CDR3. The V gene lost 3 bases and the J gene lost 0 bases, with 9 bases spanning the gap. Per the germline V gene, CDR1 is MNHEY and CDR2 is SMNVEV (reference sequence). The chain's CDR3 is CASSLDVSSYNSPLHF. CDR3 nucleotide sequence: TGTGCCAGCAGTTTGGACGTTAGCTCCTATAATTCACCCCTCCACTTT.

The chain has TRBV6-1 and TRBJ2-7; D ambiguous. The germline gives CDR1 MNHNS, CDR2 SASEGT. The CDR3 spans 11 residues. V lost 6 bases and J 6 bases, leaving 9 bases between the germline ends. The CDR3 spells CASRGWAEQYF. DNA for the CDR3: TGTGCCAGCAGAGGGTGGGCCGAGCAGTACTTC.

Comment on this clonotype: A much more abundant neighbour one base away suggests this may be a read error. The V call is TRBV29-1, the J call TRBJ2-1; D is uncertain. Deletions cut 4 bases from V and 2 bases from J, with 6 bases between. CDR3 length: 12 amino acids. CDR1 and CDR2 (germline): SQVTM, ANQGSEA. The CDR3 is CSVGGAYNEQFF. The CDR3 nucleotides are TGCAGCGTTGGTGGGGCCTACAATGAGCAGTTCTTC.

This clonotype appeared many times. The chain links TRBV4-1 to TRBJ2-7; D not certain. CDR1 is MGHRA, CDR2 YSYEKL, per germline. CDR3 length equals 14 residues. V was shortened by 1 base and J by 4 bases, with 11 bases between the two germline ends. The CDR3 region has the DNA TGCGCCAGCAGCCAAGTCGAATCGGGTTACGAGCAGTACTTC. Amino acids: CASSQVESGYEQYF.